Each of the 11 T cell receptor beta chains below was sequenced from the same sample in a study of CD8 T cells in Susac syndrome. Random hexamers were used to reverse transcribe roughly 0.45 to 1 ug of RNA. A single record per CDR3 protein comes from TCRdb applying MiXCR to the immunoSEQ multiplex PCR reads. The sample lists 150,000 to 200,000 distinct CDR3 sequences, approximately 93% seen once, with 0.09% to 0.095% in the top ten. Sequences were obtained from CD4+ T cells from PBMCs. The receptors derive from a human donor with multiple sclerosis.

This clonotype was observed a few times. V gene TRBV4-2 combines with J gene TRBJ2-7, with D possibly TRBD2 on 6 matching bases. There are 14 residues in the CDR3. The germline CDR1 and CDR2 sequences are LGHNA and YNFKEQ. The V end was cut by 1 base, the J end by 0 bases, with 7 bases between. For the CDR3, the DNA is TGTGCCAGCAGCCAAGTGGGAGGCTCCTACGAGCAGTACTTC. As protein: CASSQVGGSYEQYF.

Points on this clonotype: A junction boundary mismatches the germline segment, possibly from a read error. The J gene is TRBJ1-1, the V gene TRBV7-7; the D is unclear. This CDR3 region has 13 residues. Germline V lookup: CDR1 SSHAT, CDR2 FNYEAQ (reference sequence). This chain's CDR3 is CASSLSIDTEAFF. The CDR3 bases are TGTGCTAGCAGCTTATCTATCGACACTGAAGCTTTCTTT. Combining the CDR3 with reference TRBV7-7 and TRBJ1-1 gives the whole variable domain GAGVSQSPRYKVTKRGQDVTLRCDPISSHATLYWYQQALGQGPEFLTYFNYEAQPDKSGLPSDRFSAERPEGSISTLTIQRTEQRDSAMYRCASSLSIDTEAFFGQGTRLTVV.

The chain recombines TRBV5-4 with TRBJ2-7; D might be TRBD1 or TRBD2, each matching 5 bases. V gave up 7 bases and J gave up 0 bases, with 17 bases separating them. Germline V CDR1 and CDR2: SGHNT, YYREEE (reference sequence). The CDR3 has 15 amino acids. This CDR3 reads CASARGPGPSYEQYF. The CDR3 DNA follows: TGTGCCAGCGCCCGAGGCCCGGGGCCCTCCTACGAGCAGTACTTC.

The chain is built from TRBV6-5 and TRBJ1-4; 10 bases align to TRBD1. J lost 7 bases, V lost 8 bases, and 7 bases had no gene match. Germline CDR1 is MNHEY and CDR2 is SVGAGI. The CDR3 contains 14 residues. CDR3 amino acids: CASGDRGRGEKLFF. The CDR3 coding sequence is TGTGCCAGCGGCGACAGGGGGCGAGGTGAAAAACTGTTTTTT.

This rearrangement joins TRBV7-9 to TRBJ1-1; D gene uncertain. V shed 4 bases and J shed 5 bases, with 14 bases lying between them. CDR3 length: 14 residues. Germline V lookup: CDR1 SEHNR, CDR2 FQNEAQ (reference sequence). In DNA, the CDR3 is TGTGCCAGCAGCTCGTCGACGCGAGGGACTGAAGCTTTCTTT. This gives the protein CASSSSTRGTEAFF.

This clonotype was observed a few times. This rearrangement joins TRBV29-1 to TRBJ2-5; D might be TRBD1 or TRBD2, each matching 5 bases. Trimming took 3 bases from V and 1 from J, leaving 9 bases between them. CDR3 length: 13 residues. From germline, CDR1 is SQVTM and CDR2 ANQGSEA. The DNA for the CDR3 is TGCAGCGTTGAGAGGGGCCTCCAAGAGACCCAGTACTTC. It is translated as CSVERGLQETQYF.

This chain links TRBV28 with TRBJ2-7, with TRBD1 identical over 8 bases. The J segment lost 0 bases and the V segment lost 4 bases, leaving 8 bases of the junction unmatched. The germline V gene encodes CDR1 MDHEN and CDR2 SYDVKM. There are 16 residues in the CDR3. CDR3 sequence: CASSSGQGAGSYEQYF. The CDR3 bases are TGTGCCAGCAGTTCCGGGCAGGGGGCGGGCTCCTACGAGCAGTACTTC.

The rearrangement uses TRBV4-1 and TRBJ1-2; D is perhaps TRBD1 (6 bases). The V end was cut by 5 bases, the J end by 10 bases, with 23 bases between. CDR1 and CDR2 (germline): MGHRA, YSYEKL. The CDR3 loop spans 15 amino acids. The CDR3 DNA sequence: TGCGCCAGCAGCGCTACAGGGTTCTCCCGTCAGGCCTACACCTTC. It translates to CASSATGFSRQAYTF.

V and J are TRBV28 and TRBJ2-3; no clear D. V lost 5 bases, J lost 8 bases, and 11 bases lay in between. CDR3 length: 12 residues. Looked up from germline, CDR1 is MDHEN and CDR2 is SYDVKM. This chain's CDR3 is CASSLRLGTQYF. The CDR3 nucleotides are TGTGCCAGCAGTCTCCGGTTGGGTACGCAGTATTTT.

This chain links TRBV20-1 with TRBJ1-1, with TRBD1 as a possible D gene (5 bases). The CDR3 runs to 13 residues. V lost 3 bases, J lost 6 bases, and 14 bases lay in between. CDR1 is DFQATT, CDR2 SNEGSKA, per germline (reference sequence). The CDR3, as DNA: TGCAGTGCTAGTAGGGGCCGTGAGGCTGAAGCTTTCTTT. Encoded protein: CSASRGREAEAFF.

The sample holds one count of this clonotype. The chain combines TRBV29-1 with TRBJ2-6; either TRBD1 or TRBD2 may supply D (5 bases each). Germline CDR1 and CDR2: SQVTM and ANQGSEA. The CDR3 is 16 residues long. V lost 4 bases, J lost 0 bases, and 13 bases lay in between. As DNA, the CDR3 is TGCAGCGTTGCTCGGGACGTGAACTCTGGGGCCAACGTCCTGACTTTC. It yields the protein CSVARDVNSGANVLTF.